Each of the 6 T cell receptor beta chains below was sequenced from the same sample in a study of blood T cells in healthy people across ages. The second PCR ran about 6 to 11 cycles with a sample-barcoded 5' primer and J-beta primers. TCRdb re-derived calls from the 5' RACE reads in MiXCR, one entry per CDR3 protein. The table records over 500,000 distinct CDR3 sequences, approximately 52% of them present only once. Sequences were obtained from blood. The receptors were sampled from a woman older than 75 in good health.

Concerning this clonotype: A much larger clone differs from this one at a single base, so this may be a read error. The chain carries TRBV6-2 or TRBV6-3 and TRBJ2-1, with D uncertain. Trimming cost V 2 bases and J 1 base, with 12 bases left between them. Germline V CDR1 and CDR2: MNHEY, SVGEGT. The CDR3 extends over 16 amino acids. As DNA, the CDR3 is TGTGCCAGCAGTTACAGCGTGGCCTGGTCCTACAATGAGCAGTTCTTC. Translated: CASSYSVAWSYNEQFF.

This clonotype was counted ten times or more. The chain has TRBV18 and TRBJ1-2; 7 positions agree with TRBD1. CDR3 size: 16 residues. The ends lost 0 bases at V and 0 bases at J; junction bases unmatched: 4. The germline CDR1 and CDR2 sequences are KGHSH and LQKENI. The CDR3 DNA follows: TGTGCCAGCTCACCACCTGGGACAGAAGCTAACTATGGCTACACCTTC. Translation: CASSPPGTEANYGYTF.

The V and J genes are TRBV20-1 and TRBJ2-7, with a possible D match to TRBD2 (5 bases). The germline V gene encodes CDR1 DFQATT and CDR2 SNEGSKA (reference sequence). V was cut by 0 bases and J by 4 bases, with 13 bases left in between. CDR3 length: 14 amino acids. CDR3 residues: CSARDDYARYEQYF. The CDR3 DNA reads TGCAGTGCTAGAGATGACTATGCCCGTTACGAGCAGTACTTC.

This clonotype was detected only a few times. V and J are TRBV7-9 and TRBJ2-2; 14 bases align to TRBD2. J gave up 7 bases and V 6 bases, and 7 bases lay outside the gene matches. This CDR3 contains 16 residues. Per the germline V gene, CDR1 is SEHNR and CDR2 is FQNEAQ (reference sequence). CDR3 in DNA: TGTGCCAGCAGAACGGGACTAGCGGGGGAAGACGGGGAGCTGTTTTTT. It encodes CASRTGLAGEDGELFF.

J is TRBJ2-3 and V is TRBV27, with 15 bases matching TRBD2. The CDR3 is made up of 19 amino acids. Germline V gives CDR1 MNHEY, CDR2 SMNVEV (reference sequence). Trimming removed 0 bases from V and 7 bases from J; junction bases left unmatched: 11. CDR3 DNA sequence: TGTGCCAGCAGTTTATCGGGGACTAGCGGGAGGTCCTTGAGGCATACGCAGTATTTT. Translation: CASSLSGTSGRSLRHTQYF.

About this clonotype: A much larger clone differs from this one at a single base, so this may be a read error. The rearrangement links TRBV12-3 or TRBV12-4 to TRBJ2-1; perhaps TRBD2 as D (5 bases). CDR3 length equals 16 residues. The CDR3 nucleotides read TGTGTCAGCAGTTTAGCGCGAGCGGCCGCGTACAATGAGCAGTTCTTC. Translated: CVSSLARAAAYNEQFF.